The next 13 T cell receptor beta chains were all read from a single sample in a study of blood T cell repertoires in COVID-19. The data were produced by immunoSEQ multiplex PCR, yet TCRdb's version contains in-frame clones alone and is incomplete. The sample carries around 200,000 clones, 65% to 90% recorded once. Sequencing was carried out using peripheral blood. The receptors originated from a human donor in a cohort sampled during active COVID-19.

This rearrangement joins TRBV5-4 to TRBJ1-5; possible D gene TRBD1, 6 bases. The V gene's germline CDR1 is SGHNT and CDR2 YYREEE (reference sequence). The ends were cut back, 4 bases at V and 6 bases at J, with 14 bases in the middle. The CDR3 length is 14 residues. This CDR3 is CASSLSGAGQPQHF. CDR3 sequence (DNA): TGTGCCAGCAGCCTATCAGGGGCGGGTCAGCCCCAGCATTTT.

The V gene is TRBV6-6, the J gene TRBJ2-7; D gene ambiguous. Trimming cost V 5 bases and J 7 bases, with 12 bases left between them. The length of the CDR3 is 12 residues. Germline CDR1 is MNHNY and CDR2 is SVGAGI (reference sequence). The CDR3 coding sequence is TGTGCCAGCAGTGCTGGTATCCGGGAGCAGTACTTC. It codes for CASSAGIREQYF.

V and J are TRBV29-1 and TRBJ1-4; 7 bases fit TRBD1. The CDR3 has 14 amino acids. V shed 7 bases, J shed 1 base, and the junction held 6 bases outside the gene matches. CDR1 is SQVTM, CDR2 ANQGSEA, per germline. The CDR3 protein is CSATGSLTNEKLFF. Here the CDR3 DNA reads TGCAGCGCGACAGGGTCTTTAACTAATGAAAAACTGTTTTTT.

As DNA, the CDR3 is TGTGCCAGCAGCAGGGGGAAGAGAGACAATGAGCAGTTCTTC. It is translated as CASSRGKRDNEQFF. The chain recombines TRBV11-3 with TRBJ2-1; the D gene is possibly TRBD1 (6 bases). The V gene lost 5 bases and the J gene lost 5 bases, with 13 bases spanning the gap. This CDR3 spans 14 amino acids. The germline gives CDR1 SGHNT, CDR2 YENEEA.

The V gene is TRBV5-1, the J gene TRBJ2-1; 9 bases are shared with TRBD1. The junction had 10 bases not matched to a gene; V was cut back by 4 bases and J by 8 bases. This CDR3 comprises 15 residues. Germline V gene sequence: CDR1 SGHRS, CDR2 YFSETQ. Here the CDR3 reads CASSAGDRAVHEQFF. The CDR3 nucleotides read TGCGCCAGCAGCGCCGGGGACAGGGCAGTGCATGAGCAGTTCTTC.

The chain carries TRBV29-1 and TRBJ1-1, with D possibly matching TRBD1 (6 bases). Trimming pared 6 bases from V and 0 bases from J, leaving 11 bases between. Germline assignment: CDR1 SQVTM and CDR2 ANQGSEA. The CDR3 has 13 residues. The CDR3 DNA sequence: TGCAGCGTAGCCGGACAGATGAACACTGAAGCTTTCTTT. Translation: CSVAGQMNTEAFF. The entire variable domain, with the rest obtained from reference TRBV29-1 and TRBJ1-1, is as follows: SAVISQKPSRDICQRGTSLTIQCQVDSQVTMMFWYRQQPGQSLTLIATANQGSEATYESGFVIDKFPISRPNLTFSTLTVSNMSPEDSSIYLCSVAGQMNTEAFFGQGTRLTVV.

This chain connects TRBV15 to TRBJ2-7, with 9 bases aligning to TRBD1. This CDR3 contains 15 residues. Germline trimming cut 4 bases from V and 3 bases from J; bases unmatched to any gene: 7. Germline loops: CDR1 LNHNV, CDR2 YYDKDF (reference sequence). The CDR3 region has the DNA TGTGCCACCAGCACACCCCTGGGACAGGGCTACGAGCAGTACTTC. Encoded protein: CATSTPLGQGYEQYF. Together with reference TRBV15 and TRBJ2-7, the CDR3 gives the full variable domain: DAMVIQNPRYQVTQFGKPVTLSCSQTLNHNVMYWYQQKSSQAPKLLFHYYDKDFNNEADTPDNFQSRRPNTSFCFLDIRSPGLGDTAMYLCATSTPLGQGYEQYFGPGTRLTVT.

The V call is TRBV6-5, the J call TRBJ2-7; TRBD1 agrees at 8 bases. CDR1 and CDR2 from the germline V gene are MNHEY and SVGAGI. J was trimmed by 4 bases and V by 6 bases; bases with no gene match: 2. The CDR3 length is 12 residues. The CDR3 DNA follows: TGTGCCAGCAGGACAGGGGAATACGAGCAGTACTTC. This sequence encodes CASRTGEYEQYF.

This chain links TRBV11-2 with TRBJ1-1; D perhaps matches TRBD1 (6 bases). V lost 4 bases and J 0 bases, leaving 12 bases between the germline ends. CDR1 and CDR2 (germline): SGHAT, FQNNGV. The CDR3 has 15 residues. Here the CDR3 reads CASSSGQIMNTEAFF. CDR3 coding DNA: TGTGCCAGCAGCTCAGGACAGATCATGAACACTGAAGCTTTCTTT.

For this clone: The same CDR3 is also encoded by other DNA sequences in this sample. The V call is TRBV11-2, the J call TRBJ2-7, with TRBD1 as a possible D gene (5 bases). The germline V gene encodes CDR1 SGHAT and CDR2 FQNNGV. Trimming removed 0 bases from V and 2 bases from J, with 8 bases in between. CDR3 size: 14 residues. CDR3 coding DNA: TGTGCCAGCAGCTTAGATAGGGGCACCTACGAGCAGTACTTC. As protein: CASSLDRGTYEQYF.

This clone was seen a few times. The CDR3 bases are TGTGCCTGGACAGGGAACCTGAACACTGAAGCTTTCTTT. Amino acid sequence: CAWTGNLNTEAFF. V and J are TRBV30 and TRBJ1-1; maybe TRBD1 (5 bases). The CDR3 is 13 residues long. V lost 4 bases to trimming and J lost 0 bases, with 9 bases between them. Germline CDR1 and CDR2: GTSNPN and SVGIG (reference sequence).

The chain employs TRBV5-1 and TRBJ2-7; perhaps TRBD2 as D (5 bases). Germline V gives CDR1 SGHRS, CDR2 YFSETQ. This CDR3 spans 15 amino acids. Trimming left V 2 bases short and J 4 bases short, with 16 bases between. The DNA for the CDR3 is TGCGCCAGCAGCTTTTTACGAGGGTCTTGGTACGAGCAGTACTTC. This codes for CASSFLRGSWYEQYF.

This clone was seen only once. The J gene is TRBJ1-2, the V gene TRBV18, with 9 bases identical to TRBD1. CDR1 is KGHSH and CDR2 is LQKENI in the germline V gene. V was clipped by 3 bases and J by 0 bases; unmatched bases: 8. This CDR3 has 17 residues. The DNA of the CDR3 is TGTGCCAGCTCACCGGGGACAGGGACCTACTCTAACTATGGCTACACCTTC. This translates into CASSPGTGTYSNYGYTF.